This TCR beta chain is from a study of T cells expressing NK-cell markers. Study context: Seven of the eight sequenced donors were HCMV-seropositive; one was seronegative. Study-wide results and caveats: Once again these clonotypes came out on top in the CD3+CD56-NKG2C+ fraction of several donors. The share of CD8+ T cells held by dominant NKG2C+ clonotypes was roughly 1.0-7.5% in roughly 6 donors. HCMV specificity of the expanded NKG2C+ T cell clones was not established.

A note on this clonotype: Its target is unknown.

Using the 5' RACE reads, TCRdb records one entry per CDR3 protein without DNA. The sample includes about 180,000 distinct CDR3 sequences. This CDR3 contains 16 residues. Germline CDR1 and CDR2: MNHEY and SMNVEV (reference sequence). Sequencing was done on a sample of blood T cells: a sorted CD56 or NKG2C T cell subset, CD4+ or CD8+ T cells, or bulk PBMC T cells (not recorded which). The V call is TRBV27, the J call TRBJ1-5; lacking DNA, the TRBD1 call made by TCRdb goes unchecked. The sequence derives from a woman between 18 and 75 years old in good health. CDR3 protein: CASSRGGAPYNQPQHF.